This T cell receptor beta chain derives from a study of blood T cell repertoires in COVID-19. Authors' analysis steps: Estimation of nucleated cell counts relied on the amplification of reference gene primers. Only in-frame clones appear in the TCRdb table, and some are missing; sequencing was by immunoSEQ multiplex PCR. V, J and clone size are those of that table, while D and trimming were read from the DNA. The sample includes some 99,000 clones, roughly 90% of them seen just once. Germline CDR1 reads SQVTM; CDR2 reads ANQGSEA. V shed 2 bases and J shed 0 bases, with 22 bases lying between them. The CDR3 is 18 residues long.

Input material: peripheral blood. The clonotype was recovered from a human donor with COVID-19, enrolled during active disease. The donor label of this sample is uncertain. The chain recombines TRBV29-1 with TRBJ2-5, with D perhaps matching TRBD2 (6 bases). The CDR3 coding sequence is TGCAGCGTTGAAAAGGCGGGACTGCCCATTATGTACCAAGAGACCCAGTACTTC. It specifies CSVEKAGLPIMYQETQYF.